A selection of T cell receptor beta chains follows, all from one sample in a study of T cell responses to AZD1222 COVID-19 vaccine. Libraries were prepared by immunoSEQ multiplex PCR; TCRdb keeps only in-frame clonotypes and omits some of them. The sample includes some 120,000 clones, 85% to 95% seen only once; the top ten take over 2.5%. Here the sequenced sample was peripheral blood, taken on day 0 of AZD1222 vaccination. The receptors were gathered from an adult in good health. The CDR3 runs from the conserved cysteine through the conserved F or W. A D gene is named only where the DNA matches it firmly. Expanded clones get a size class; other rows say once, few or many, or leave the size out.

v_call,j_call,clone_size,d_call,cdr3_aa,cdr3_nt
TRBV19,TRBJ2-5,NA,NA,CATVGRGLETQYF,TGTGCCACGGTCGGGAGGGGGCTTGAGACCCAGTACTTC
TRBV7-9,TRBJ2-7,NA,TRBD1,CASSLAQGVSYEQYF,TGTGCCAGCAGCTTAGCGCAGGGGGTTTCCTACGAGCAGTACTTC
TRBV7-6,TRBJ2-3,NA,NA,CASSLGIGGSTDTQYF,TGTGCCAGCAGCTTAGGGATTGGGGGGAGTACAGATACGCAGTATTTT
TRBV5-6,TRBJ2-1,NA,TRBD2,CASSLVTSGRFNEQFF,TGTGCCAGCAGCTTGGTGACTAGCGGGAGGTTTAATGAGCAGTTCTTC
TRBV19,TRBJ1-1,once,NA,CASSFKNTEAFF,TGTGCCAGTAGTTTTAAGAACACTGAAGCTTTCTTT
TRBV29-1,TRBJ2-7,NA,NA,CSVRGWVAGPGYEQYF,TGCAGCGTTAGAGGGTGGGTCGCAGGTCCGGGCTACGAGCAGTACTTC
TRBV29-1,TRBJ2-2,NA,NA,CSVERFRETGELFF,TGCAGCGTTGAAAGGTTTCGGGAGACCGGGGAGCTGTTTTTT
TRBV7-8,TRBJ2-2,NA,NA,CASSLDGAGELFF,TGTGCCAGCAGCTTAGATGGCGCGGGGGAGCTGTTTTTT
TRBV5-1,TRBJ2-7,NA,NA,CASSLLGGWSSYEQYF,TGCGCCAGCAGCTTGTTGGGCGGGTGGAGCTCCTACGAGCAGTACTTC
TRBV7-8,TRBJ2-3,NA,NA,CASSFVAVLSTDTQYF,TGTGCCAGCAGCTTTGTTGCGGTCCTAAGCACAGATACGCAGTATTTT
TRBV27,TRBJ2-7,NA,TRBD2,CASSFAGGPYEQYF,TGTGCCAGCAGTTTCGCGGGAGGGCCCTACGAGCAGTACTTC
TRBV4-2,TRBJ1-2,NA,TRBD1,CASNPRRTGEYGYTF,TGTGCCAGCAACCCGAGGCGGACAGGGGAATACGGCTACACCTTC
TRBV4-2,TRBJ1-5,NA,TRBD1,CASSQTGGWGNQPQHF,TGTGCCAGCAGCCAGACAGGGGGCTGGGGCAATCAGCCCCAGCATTTT
TRBV27,TRBJ1-1,NA,NA,CASSFPGNTEAFF,TGTGCCAGCAGTTTTCCAGGGAACACTGAAGCTTTCTTT
TRBV12-3/TRBV12-4,TRBJ2-1,NA,NA,CASSPSVNEQFF,TGTGCCAGCAGTCCTAGTGTCAATGAGCAGTTCTTC
TRBV2,TRBJ1-3,NA,TRBD1,CASRWDRGSSGNTIYF,TGTGCCAGCAGGTGGGACAGGGGGAGTTCTGGAAACACCATATATTTT
TRBV19,TRBJ2-7,NA,TRBD1,CASNTGQGARGEQYF,TGTGCCAGTAACACGGGACAGGGGGCAAGAGGCGAGCAGTACTTC
TRBV5-6,TRBJ1-2,NA,NA,CASSLRVGNGYTF,TGTGCCAGCAGCTTGCGGGTAGGAAATGGCTACACCTTC
TRBV19,TRBJ2-7,once,TRBD1,CASSIGRQGAHEQYF,TGTGCCAGTAGTATAGGCAGACAGGGAGCCCACGAGCAGTACTTC
TRBV19,TRBJ2-7,NA,NA,CASTNAYEQYF,TGTGCCAGTACGAACGCCTACGAGCAGTACTTC
TRBV27,TRBJ2-5,NA,NA,CASSPARLAGTQYF,TGTGCCAGCAGCCCCGCCCGGCTAGCAGGGACCCAGTACTTC
TRBV4-2,TRBJ2-1,NA,TRBD1,CASSHIGQGFVNEQFF,TGTGCCAGCAGCCATATTGGACAGGGGTTCGTGAATGAGCAGTTCTTC
TRBV2,TRBJ1-6,NA,NA,CASRKEGRSPLHF,TGTGCCAGCAGGAAGGAAGGCCGGTCACCCCTCCACTTT
TRBV3-1/TRBV3-2,TRBJ1-2,NA,NA,CASSPAQATHYGYTF,TGTGCCAGCAGCCCCGCTCAGGCTACTCACTATGGCTACACCTTC
TRBV4-2,TRBJ2-7,NA,NA,CASSLAGSQSSYEQYF,TGTGCCAGCAGCTTGGCGGGATCACAAAGCTCCTACGAGCAGTACTTC
TRBV29-1,TRBJ2-1,NA,TRBD1,CSVRQGDRSLQFF,TGCAGCGTGCGACAGGGGGATAGAAGTTTGCAGTTCTTC
TRBV2,TRBJ1-2,NA,NA,CASSVMAGSYGYTF,TGTGCCAGCAGTGTAATGGCAGGTAGCTATGGCTACACCTTC
TRBV27,TRBJ1-2,NA,NA,CASSSWAGNYGYTF,TGTGCCAGCAGCTCATGGGCAGGGAACTATGGCTACACCTTC
TRBV6-2/TRBV6-3,TRBJ2-7,NA,TRBD1,CASSTTGSYEQYF,TGTGCCAGCAGCACGACAGGGTCCTACGAGCAGTACTTC
TRBV7-9,TRBJ1-1,NA,NA,CASSSHTEAFF,TGTGCCAGCAGCTCGCACACTGAAGCTTTCTTT
TRBV2,TRBJ1-1,NA,NA,CASRDRSMNTEAFF,TGTGCCAGCAGGGACAGATCCATGAACACTGAAGCTTTCTTT
TRBV19,TRBJ2-4,NA,NA,CASSIGGVDIQYF,TGTGCCAGTAGTATAGGAGGGGTAGACATTCAGTACTTC
TRBV29-1,TRBJ2-5,NA,TRBD1,CSVTGVGETQYF,TGCAGCGTAACAGGGGTCGGAGAGACCCAGTACTTC
TRBV2,TRBJ1-5,NA,NA,CASSADPYNQPQHF,TGTGCCAGCAGTGCAGATCCGTACAATCAGCCCCAGCATTTT
TRBV27,TRBJ2-7,NA,TRBD1,CASSSLTGQGSYEQYF,TGTGCCAGCAGTAGCTTGACGGGACAGGGTTCCTACGAGCAGTACTTC
TRBV10-1,TRBJ2-3,NA,TRBD1,CASNWAGGDTQYF,TGCGCCAGCAACTGGGCAGGGGGAGATACGCAGTATTTT
TRBV27,TRBJ2-7,once,NA,CASSPDRTYEQYF,TGTGCCAGCAGCCCCGACAGGACCTACGAGCAGTACTTC
TRBV4-2,TRBJ1-6,NA,NA,CASSQESGRDNSPLHF,TGTGCCAGCAGCCAAGAATCAGGGAGGGATAATTCACCCCTCCACTTT
TRBV6-5,TRBJ2-6,NA,NA,CASLSGANVLTF,TGTGCCAGCCTCTCTGGGGCCAACGTCCTGACTTTC
TRBV27,TRBJ1-6,NA,NA,CASSIMTSAYNSPLHF,TGTGCCAGCAGTATTATGACGTCGGCGTATAATTCACCCCTCCACTTT
TRBV2,TRBJ2-7,NA,TRBD2,CASSVISGEPDYEQYF,TGTGCCAGCAGTGTTATTAGCGGGGAGCCGGACTACGAGCAGTACTTC
TRBV29-1,TRBJ2-1,NA,NA,CSVGKWSTNNEQFF,TGCAGCGTTGGTAAGTGGAGTACAAACAATGAGCAGTTCTTC
TRBV29-1,TRBJ2-1,NA,NA,CSVEQTSYNEQFF,TGCAGCGTCGAACAGACATCCTACAATGAGCAGTTCTTC
TRBV7-9,TRBJ1-4,NA,NA,CASSTEQGYEKLFF,TGTGCCAGCAGCACAGAGCAGGGTTACGAAAAACTGTTTTTT
TRBV28,TRBJ1-5,NA,NA,CASKILGGGNQPQHF,TGTGCCAGCAAAATTTTAGGAGGGGGCAATCAGCCCCAGCATTTT
TRBV14,TRBJ2-1,NA,TRBD1,CASSQPLGTGGFSYNEQFF,TGTGCCAGCAGCCAACCCCTCGGGACAGGGGGTTTCTCCTACAATGAGCAGTTCTTC
TRBV24-1,TRBJ1-1,NA,NA,CATSDFSGLEAFF,TGTGCCACCAGTGATTTTTCCGGATTAGAAGCTTTCTTT
TRBV20-1,TRBJ1-2,NA,NA,CSASKGRDYGYTF,TGCAGTGCTAGTAAGGGTCGCGACTATGGCTACACCTTC
TRBV28,TRBJ1-6,once,NA,CASSGGRFLALHF,TGTGCCAGCAGTGGGGGGAGATTTTTGGCCCTCCACTTT
TRBV30,TRBJ1-1,once,NA,CAVIEGLLEAFF,TGTGCCGTAATTGAGGGGCTCCTTGAAGCTTTCTTT
TRBV6-2/TRBV6-3,TRBJ1-2,NA,NA,CASSNRTPRHGYTF,TGTGCCAGCAGCAATAGGACACCTAGACATGGCTACACCTTC
TRBV29-1,TRBJ2-7,NA,TRBD1,CSVAGQGRYEQYF,TGCAGCGTTGCGGGACAGGGGCGCTACGAGCAGTACTTC
TRBV3-1/TRBV3-2,TRBJ2-1,NA,NA,CASSHQDRKEFF,TGTGCCAGCAGCCACCAGGACCGAAAGGAGTTCTTC
TRBV7-7,TRBJ1-1,NA,NA,CASSVTVNTEAFF,TGTGCCAGCAGCGTAACGGTTAACACTGAAGCTTTCTTT